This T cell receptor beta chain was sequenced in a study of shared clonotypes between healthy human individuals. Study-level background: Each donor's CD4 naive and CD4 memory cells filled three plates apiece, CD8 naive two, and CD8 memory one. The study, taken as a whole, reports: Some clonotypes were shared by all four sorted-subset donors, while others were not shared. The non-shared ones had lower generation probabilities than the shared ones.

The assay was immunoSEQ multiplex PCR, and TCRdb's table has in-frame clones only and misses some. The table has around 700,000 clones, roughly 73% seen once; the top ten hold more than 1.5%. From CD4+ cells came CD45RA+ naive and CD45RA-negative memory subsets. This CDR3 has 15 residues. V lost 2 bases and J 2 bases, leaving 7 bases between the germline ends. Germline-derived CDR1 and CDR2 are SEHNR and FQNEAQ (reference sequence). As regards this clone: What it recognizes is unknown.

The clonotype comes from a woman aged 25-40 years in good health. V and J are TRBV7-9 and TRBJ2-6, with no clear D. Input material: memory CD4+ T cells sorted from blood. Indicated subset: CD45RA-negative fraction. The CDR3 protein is CASSLRLAGANVLTF. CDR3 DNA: TGTGCCAGCAGCTTACGGCTGGCTGGGGCCAACGTCCTGACTTTC.